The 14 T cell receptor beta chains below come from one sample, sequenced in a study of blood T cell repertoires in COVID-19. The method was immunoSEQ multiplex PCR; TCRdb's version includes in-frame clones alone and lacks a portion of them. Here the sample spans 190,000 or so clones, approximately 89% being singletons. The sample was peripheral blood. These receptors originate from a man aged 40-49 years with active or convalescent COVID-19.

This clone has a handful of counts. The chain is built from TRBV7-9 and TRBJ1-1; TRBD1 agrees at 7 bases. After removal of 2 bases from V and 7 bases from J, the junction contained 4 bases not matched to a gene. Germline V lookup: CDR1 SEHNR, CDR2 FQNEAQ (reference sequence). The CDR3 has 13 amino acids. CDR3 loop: CASSLTGDSEAFF. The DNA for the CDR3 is TGTGCCAGCAGCTTAACAGGGGATAGTGAAGCTTTCTTT. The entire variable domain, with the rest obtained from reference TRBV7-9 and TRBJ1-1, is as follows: DTGVSQNPRHKITKRGQNVTFRCDPISEHNRLYWYRQTLGQGPEFLTYFQNEAQLEKSRLLSDRFSAERPKGSFSTLEIQRTEQGDSAMYLCASSLTGDSEAFFGQGTRLTVV.

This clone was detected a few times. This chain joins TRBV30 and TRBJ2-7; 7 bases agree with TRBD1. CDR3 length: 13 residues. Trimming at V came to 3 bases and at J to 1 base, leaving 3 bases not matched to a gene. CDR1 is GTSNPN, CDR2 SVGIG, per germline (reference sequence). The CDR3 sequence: CAWSRDSSYEQYF. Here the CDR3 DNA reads TGTGCCTGGAGCCGGGACAGTTCCTACGAGCAGTACTTC. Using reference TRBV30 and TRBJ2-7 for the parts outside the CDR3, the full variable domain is SQTIHQWPATLVQPVGSPLSLECTVEGTSNPNLYWYRQAAGRGLQLLFYSVGIGQISSEVPQNLSASRPQDRQFILSSKKLLLSDSGFYLCAWSRDSSYEQYFGPGTRLTVT.

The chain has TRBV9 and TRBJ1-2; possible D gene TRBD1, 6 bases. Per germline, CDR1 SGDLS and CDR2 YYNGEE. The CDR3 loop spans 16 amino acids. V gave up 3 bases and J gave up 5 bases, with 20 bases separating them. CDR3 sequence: CASSAQQGPRSYGYTF. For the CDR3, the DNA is TGTGCCAGCAGCGCGCAACAGGGCCCTAGGTCTTATGGCTACACCTTC.

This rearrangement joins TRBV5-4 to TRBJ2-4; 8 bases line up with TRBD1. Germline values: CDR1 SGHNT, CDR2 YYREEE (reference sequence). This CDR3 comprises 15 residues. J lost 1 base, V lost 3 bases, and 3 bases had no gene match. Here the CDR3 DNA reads TGTGCCAGCAGCTCCCGGGACAGGGCCAAAAACATTCAGTACTTC. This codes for CASSSRDRAKNIQYF.

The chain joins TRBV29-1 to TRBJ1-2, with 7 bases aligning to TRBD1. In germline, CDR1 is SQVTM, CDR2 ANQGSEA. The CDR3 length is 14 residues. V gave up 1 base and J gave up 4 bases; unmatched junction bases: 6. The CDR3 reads CSVEGGQEGYGYTF. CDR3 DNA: TGCAGCGTTGAAGGAGGACAGGAGGGCTATGGCTACACCTTC.

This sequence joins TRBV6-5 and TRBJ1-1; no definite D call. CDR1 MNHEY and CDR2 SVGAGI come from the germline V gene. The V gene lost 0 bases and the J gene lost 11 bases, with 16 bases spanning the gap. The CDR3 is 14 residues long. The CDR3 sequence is CASSYSLTGNVAFF. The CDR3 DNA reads TGTGCCAGCAGTTACTCTCTTACGGGAAACGTGGCTTTCTTT.

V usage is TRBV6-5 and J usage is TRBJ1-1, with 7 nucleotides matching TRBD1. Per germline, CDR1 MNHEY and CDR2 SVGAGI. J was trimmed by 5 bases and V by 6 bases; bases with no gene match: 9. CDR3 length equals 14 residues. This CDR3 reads CASSGTALSTEAFF. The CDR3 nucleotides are TGTGCCAGCAGCGGGACAGCCTTGAGTACTGAAGCTTTCTTT.

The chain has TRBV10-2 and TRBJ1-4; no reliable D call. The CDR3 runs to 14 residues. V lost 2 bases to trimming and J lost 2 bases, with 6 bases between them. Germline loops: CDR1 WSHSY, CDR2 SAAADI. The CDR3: CASSEVPTNEKLFF. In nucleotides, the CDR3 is TGCGCCAGCAGTGAGGTTCCGACTAATGAAAAACTGTTTTTT.

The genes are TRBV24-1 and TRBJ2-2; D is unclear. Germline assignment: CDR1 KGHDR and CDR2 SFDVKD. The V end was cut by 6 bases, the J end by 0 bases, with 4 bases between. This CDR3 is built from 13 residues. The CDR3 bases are TGTGCCACCAGTCCCACGAACACCGGGGAGCTGTTTTTT. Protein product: CATSPTNTGELFF.

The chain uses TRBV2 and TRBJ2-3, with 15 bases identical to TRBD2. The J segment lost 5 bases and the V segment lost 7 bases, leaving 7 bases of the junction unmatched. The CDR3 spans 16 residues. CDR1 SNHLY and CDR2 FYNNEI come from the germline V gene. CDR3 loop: CASTPGTSGRIDTQYF. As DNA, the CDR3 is TGTGCCAGCACCCCCGGGACTAGCGGGAGGATAGATACGCAGTATTTT.

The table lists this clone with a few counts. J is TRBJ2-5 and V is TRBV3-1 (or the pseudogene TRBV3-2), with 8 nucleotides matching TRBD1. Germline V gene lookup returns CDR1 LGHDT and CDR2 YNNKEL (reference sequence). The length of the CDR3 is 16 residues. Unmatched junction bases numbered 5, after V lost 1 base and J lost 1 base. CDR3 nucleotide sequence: TGTGCCAGCAGCCAAGCTATAACAGGGGGCCAAGAGACCCAGTACTTC. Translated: CASSQAITGGQETQYF.

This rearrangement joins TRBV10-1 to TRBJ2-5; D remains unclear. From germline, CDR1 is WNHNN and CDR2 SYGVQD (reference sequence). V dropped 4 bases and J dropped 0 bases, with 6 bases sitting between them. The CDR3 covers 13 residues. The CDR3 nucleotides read TGCGCCAGCAGTGCTGCGTACCAAGAGACCCAGTACTTC. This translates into CASSAAYQETQYF.

The CDR3 DNA sequence: TGTGCCAGCAGTTTAGGTACCGGGACTAGAAGTGGAAAACTGTTTTTT. Protein product: CASSLGTGTRSGKLFF. V is TRBV28 and J is TRBJ1-4; the D gene is possibly TRBD1 (5 bases). Trimming shortened V by 2 bases and J by 10 bases, and 20 bases separated the two germline ends. There are 16 residues in the CDR3. Looked up from germline, CDR1 is MDHEN and CDR2 is SYDVKM.

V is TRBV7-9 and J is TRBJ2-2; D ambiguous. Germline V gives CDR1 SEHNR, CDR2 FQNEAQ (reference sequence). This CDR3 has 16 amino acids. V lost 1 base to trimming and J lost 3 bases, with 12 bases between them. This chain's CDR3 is CASSLVGLSDTGELFF. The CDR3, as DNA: TGTGCCAGCAGCTTAGTTGGGTTAAGCGACACCGGGGAGCTGTTTTTT.